This TCR beta chain was sequenced for a study of cytomegalovirus exposure and HLA in healthy donors. Study-level results: It was reportedly the case that the classifier diagnosed cytomegalovirus status with high specificity and sensitivity. Within the 100 to 150 validation repertoires, first-cohort TCR clusters tended to co-occur, according to a later analysis.

Data came from immunoSEQ multiplex PCR; TCRdb stores just in-frame clones and leaves some out. The sample lists some 140,000 clones, around 83% seen once, with 2.1% in the top ten. About this clone: Its antigen is undetermined.

V lost 4 bases and J 2 bases, leaving 11 bases between the germline ends. This CDR3 has 15 residues. Germline CDR1 is MGHRA and CDR2 is YSYEKL. Donors came from a validation cohort of fewer than 150 subjects, distinct from the first 666-subject cohort. The TCR comes from a human donor in good health. The sample consisted of PBMCs. This chain joins TRBV4-1 and TRBJ2-2, with D perhaps TRBD1 (6 bases). The CDR3 loop reads CASSLRDTNTGELFF. In DNA form, the CDR3 reads TGCGCCAGCAGCCTCCGGGACACTAACACCGGGGAGCTGTTTTTT.